Listed below are T cell receptor beta chains from one sample, sequenced in a study of identical twins. MiXCR was run by TCRdb on the 5' RACE reads, yielding one entry per CDR3 protein. The sample includes about 570,000 distinct CDR3 sequences, roughly 9.9% seen only once; the top ten take under 3.5%. The data were also submitted as part of a second study, on yellow fever vaccine responses in identical twins.

Sequenced: PBMCs. The receptors here all came from a woman under 30 in good health. The CDR3 runs from the conserved cysteine through the conserved F or W. The order of the fields is V gene, J gene, CDR3 protein.

TRBV27	TRBJ1-5	CASSPRGSNQPQHF
TRBV12-3/TRBV12-4	TRBJ2-1	CASSPHTGGAYNEQFF
TRBV6-5	TRBJ2-1	CASSYSQRGPHNEQFF
TRBV14	TRBJ2-3	CASSSTGQGTQYF
TRBV20-1	TRBJ2-7	CSARVPLAGVHEQYF
TRBV7-7	TRBJ2-1	CASSPQKGGLYNEQFF
TRBV29-1	TRBJ2-7	CSVDSVAGGSYEQYF
TRBV30	TRBJ1-1	CAWSQGTEAFF
TRBV19	TRBJ2-2	CASSRLAVNTGELFF
TRBV20-1	TRBJ2-5	CSAALTVGAETQYF
TRBV5-1	TRBJ1-1	CASSLGKWAEAFF
TRBV2	TRBJ2-2	CASSWKNTGELFF
TRBV12-3/TRBV12-4	TRBJ2-7	CASSPTSSEQYF
TRBV28	TRBJ1-1	CASSLYGTNTEAFF
TRBV15	TRBJ2-1	CATSRVDGSYNEQFF
TRBV6-9	TRBJ1-5	CASPDRCNQPQHF
TRBV15	TRBJ1-5	CATSLAGSNQPQHF
TRBV7-8	TRBJ1-2	CASSPPKTGGAGGYTF
TRBV3-1	TRBJ2-5	CASSRTSGRETQYF
TRBV7-8	TRBJ2-7	CASSFTSGSSYEQYF
TRBV6-2/TRBV6-3	TRBJ2-1	CASRLYGGSYNEQFF
TRBV7-8	TRBJ2-7	CASSLGVLYEQYF
TRBV20-1	TRBJ2-4	CSADAAGPHNIQYF
TRBV3-1	TRBJ2-7	CASSQEGTGVTEQYF
TRBV6-2/TRBV6-3	TRBJ2-7	CASSYEGLAGRYEQYF
TRBV7-8	TRBJ2-7	CASSLVFGRGQVSYEQYF
TRBV7-2	TRBJ2-3	CASSPGQGRSDTQYF
TRBV12-3/TRBV12-4	TRBJ2-1	CASSFGGEAYNEQFF
TRBV11-2	TRBJ2-3	CASRDPDRALAGGPSTDTQYF
TRBV15	TRBJ2-3	CATSTPLGGRGTDTQYF
TRBV7-9	TRBJ2-3	CASSPKRQGPDTQYF
TRBV20-1	TRBJ2-3	CSARRGISTDTQYF
TRBV10-3	TRBJ2-1	CAISGLQGGEQFF
TRBV9	TRBJ2-7	CASSARTGSSYEQYF
TRBV5-1	TRBJ2-1	CASSFGGGSYNEQFF
TRBV20-1	TRBJ2-3	CSALAGGPADTQYF
TRBV28	TRBJ1-4	CASRWTGGNEKLFF
TRBV29-1	TRBJ2-3	CSAGTGGGTDTQYF
TRBV12-3/TRBV12-4	TRBJ2-3	CASSPGAASTDTQYF
TRBV20-1	TRBJ2-3	CSASLDRTDTQYF
TRBV27	TRBJ2-3	CASSLRDRVTDTQYF